The 25 T cell receptor beta chains presented below share a single source sample, sequenced in a study of early T cells in non-severe SARS-CoV-2 infection. One entry per CDR3 protein, called by TCRdb with MiXCR from the 5' RACE reads. In the table there are 75,000 to 90,000 distinct CDR3 sequences, around 6% of which are singletons. Sequenced material: whole blood. Source of these receptors: an adult who was a healthcare worker with PCR-confirmed SARS-CoV-2 infection or an uninfected control (not recorded which).

This clonotype occurred a few times. The rearrangement links TRBV27 to TRBJ2-7, with D maybe TRBD2 (5 bases). Trimming stripped 8 bases from V and 7 bases from J, with 21 bases between. The CDR3 contains 14 residues. Germline V CDR1 and CDR2: MNHEY, SMNVEV (reference sequence). The CDR3 DNA reads as TGTGCCAGCCATTCGGAACAGACTACAAAGGAGCAGTACTTC. It is translated as CASHSEQTTKEQYF.

This clonotype was recorded a few times. CDR3 residues: CASSSSGTVNSNQPQHF. As DNA, the CDR3 is TGTGCCAGCAGTTCGTCCGGGACAGTTAATAGCAATCAGCCCCAGCATTTT. V is TRBV6-6 and J is TRBJ1-5; TRBD1 aligns across 7 bases. The CDR3 covers 17 residues. The germline V gene encodes CDR1 MNHNY and CDR2 SVGAGI (reference sequence). Trimming took 4 bases from V and 0 from J; bases not matched to a gene: 9.

Many counts were recorded for this clonotype. The chain uses TRBV29-1 and TRBJ1-4; unclear D gene. The CDR3 length is 14 residues. Trimming shortened V by 6 bases and J by 0 bases, and 11 bases separated the two germline ends. The V gene's germline CDR1 is SQVTM and CDR2 ANQGSEA. The CDR3 DNA follows: TGCAGCGTAGTAACAGATGCAACTAATGAAAAACTGTTTTTT. Protein product: CSVVTDATNEKLFF.

This clonotype was found a few times. The chain combines TRBV20-1 with TRBJ2-1; tentative D call: TRBD2 (6 bases). The V gene lost 1 base and the J gene lost 9 bases, with 13 bases spanning the gap. The germline CDR1 and CDR2 sequences are DFQATT and SNEGSKA (reference sequence). This CDR3 region has 13 residues. CDR3 in amino acids: CSARGGLGGEQFF. CDR3 coding DNA: TGCAGTGCTAGAGGAGGTTTGGGGGGTGAGCAGTTCTTC.

This clonotype was counted many times. The chain is built from TRBV12-3 or TRBV12-4 and TRBJ2-2; D is possibly TRBD1 (6 bases). Trimming removed 4 bases at V and 0 bases at J, with 15 bases between. This CDR3 is 17 amino acids long. CDR3 DNA: TGTGCCAGCAGTTCAACGTTAACAGGGACGAACACCGGGGAGCTGTTTTTT. It codes for CASSSTLTGTNTGELFF.

This clonotype showed up many times. This chain connects TRBV6-2 or TRBV6-3 to TRBJ1-1; D call uncertain. CDR3 length: 13 residues. Between the trimmed V and J ends, which lost 0 bases and 6 bases, there was a span of 8 bases. Germline V gene data show CDR1 as MNHEY and CDR2 as SVGEGT. This CDR3 is CASSYSIPPEAFF. The CDR3 DNA is TGTGCCAGCAGTTACTCGATCCCCCCTGAAGCTTTCTTT.

In this sample, this clonotype turned up a few times. The CDR3 DNA reads as TGTGCCAGCAGGGGACCGGGACTAGGAAATGAGCAGTTCTTC. Its translation is CASRGPGLGNEQFF. The chain has TRBV6-2 or TRBV6-3 and TRBJ2-1, with TRBD2 matching 8 bases. The CDR3 totals 14 residues. V shed 6 bases, J shed 7 bases, and the junction held 8 bases outside the gene matches. Germline CDR1 MNHEY, CDR2 SVGEGT.

This clonotype has a handful of counts. The chain employs TRBV7-9 and TRBJ2-7; the D call may be TRBD1 or TRBD2 (5 bases each). Germline values: CDR1 SEHNR, CDR2 FQNEAQ (reference sequence). There are 15 residues in the CDR3. V was clipped by 4 bases and J by 0 bases, with 13 bases between them. This CDR3 reads CASSYPGPNSYEQYF. CDR3 sequence (DNA): TGTGCCAGCAGCTATCCGGGACCGAACTCCTACGAGCAGTACTTC.

This clonotype came up a few times. The chain carries TRBV3-1 and TRBJ2-7; 10 bases are shared with TRBD2. Looked up from germline, CDR1 is LGHDT and CDR2 is YNNKEL (reference sequence). This CDR3 has 15 amino acids. Germline trimming cut 2 bases from V and 2 bases from J; bases unmatched to any gene: 3. The CDR3 region is CASSQLAGGAYEQYF. As DNA, the CDR3 is TGTGCCAGCAGCCAATTAGCGGGAGGAGCCTACGAGCAGTACTTC.

The chain has TRBV2 and TRBJ2-3, with 9 positions matching TRBD1. Germline CDR1 and CDR2: SNHLY and FYNNEI. The CDR3 runs 15 residues. The V and J ends lost 5 bases and 0 bases, in that order; junction bases with no gene match: 3. The CDR3 DNA sequence: TGTGCCAGCAGTTCACAGGGGGCTAGCACAGATACGCAGTATTTT. Its protein product is CASSSQGASTDTQYF.

This clonotype was recorded a few times. V and J are TRBV6-6 and TRBJ1-2; 9 bases map to TRBD1. Germline CDR1 MNHNY, CDR2 SVGAGI (reference sequence). V trimming: 10 bases; J trimming: 7 bases; junction bases outside the gene matches: 7. The CDR3 has 12 amino acids. This chain's CDR3 is CATRDREFGYTF. CDR3 DNA: TGTGCCACCCGGGACAGGGAATTTGGCTACACCTTC.

This sequence joins TRBV5-4 and TRBJ1-2, with TRBD1 as a possible D gene (6 bases). The CDR3 is 14 residues long. Germline CDR1 SGHNT, CDR2 YYREEE (reference sequence). The ends were cut back, 4 bases at V and 3 bases at J, with 13 bases in the middle. The CDR3 coding sequence is TGTGCCAGCAGCAGCTACAGGGATTACTATGGCTACACCTTC. It specifies CASSSYRDYYGYTF.

This clonotype appeared many times. This chain joins TRBV7-2 and TRBJ1-6, with D hard to call. The CDR3 has 14 residues. Germline values: CDR1 SGHTA, CDR2 FQGNSA. Trimming took 5 bases from V and 14 from J, leaving 19 bases between them. The DNA of the CDR3 is TGTGCCAGCAGCCTAGACGGGCCCTCCTACACCCTCCACTTT. Protein sequence: CASSLDGPSYTLHF.

This clonotype was detected many times. The V gene is TRBV5-1, the J gene TRBJ2-5; 8 nucleotides line up with TRBD2. Germline V gives CDR1 SGHRS, CDR2 YFSETQ. V lost 4 bases and J lost 3; bases outside the gene matches: 8. CDR3 length equals 15 residues. The CDR3 coding sequence is TGCGCCAGCAGCGGAACCGGGACTAGTAAAGAGACCCAGTACTTC. Protein sequence: CASSGTGTSKETQYF. The complete variable domain, with remaining parts taken from reference TRBV5-1 and TRBJ2-5, reads KAGVTQTPRYLIKTRGQQVTLSCSPISGHRSVSWYQQTPGQGLQFLFEYFSETQRNKGNFPGRFSGRQFSNSRSEMNVSTLELGDSALYLCASSGTGTSKETQYFGPGTRLLVL.

This clonotype appeared many times. V and J are TRBV11-2 and TRBJ1-6; D remains unclear. From germline, CDR1 is SGHAT and CDR2 FQNNGV. Trimming stripped 0 bases from V and 5 bases from J, with 8 bases between. This CDR3 is 15 amino acids long. The CDR3 coding sequence is TGTGCCAGCAGCTTAGAGGCAACTAATAATTCACCCCTCCACTTT. It translates to CASSLEATNNSPLHF. Filled out from reference TRBV11-2 and TRBJ1-6, the complete variable domain reads EAGVAQSPRYKIIEKRQSVAFWCNPISGHATLYWYQQILGQGPKLLIQFQNNGVVDDSQLPKDRFSAERLKGVDSTLKIQPAKLEDSAVYLCASSLEATNNSPLHFGNGTRLTVT.

Here the CDR3 reads CASSKTIGADTQYF. As DNA, the CDR3 is TGTGCCAGCAGTAAGACGATTGGGGCAGATACGCAGTATTTT. The chain employs TRBV12-3 or TRBV12-4 and TRBJ2-3; no definite D call. V was pared by 5 bases and J by 4 bases, with 13 bases between. This CDR3 region has 14 residues.

In this sample, this clonotype turned up many times. The chain carries TRBV15 and TRBJ2-3; D may correspond to TRBD1 or TRBD2 (5 bases each). This CDR3 is built from 15 residues. V was cut by 0 bases and J by 7 bases, with 14 bases left in between. From germline, CDR1 is LNHNV and CDR2 YYDKDF (reference sequence). This chain's CDR3 is CATSRDRGSSYTQYF. The CDR3 nucleotides read TGTGCCACCAGCAGAGATCGGGGCTCCTCGTATACGCAGTATTTT.

The chain uses TRBV19 and TRBJ1-5; D uncertain. The V end was cut by 3 bases, the J end by 7 bases, with 10 bases between. The CDR3 totals 13 residues. CDR1 is LNHDA and CDR2 is SQIVND in the germline V gene (reference sequence). DNA of the CDR3: TGTGCCAGTAGTATGTGGGTTAGACAGCCCCAGCATTTT. This sequence encodes CASSMWVRQPQHF.

This clonotype was recorded many times. The gene calls are TRBV18 and TRBJ2-7; D perhaps matches TRBD1 (6 bases). CDR1 is KGHSH, CDR2 LQKENI, per germline. Trimming removed 1 base from V and 3 bases from J, with 10 bases in between. The CDR3 extends over 14 amino acids. CDR3 DNA: TGTGCCAGCTCACCACAGGGCAGGGGCTACGAGCAGTACTTC. Amino acid sequence: CASSPQGRGYEQYF.

This clonotype was seen repeatedly, ten times or more. The chain recombines TRBV4-2 with TRBJ1-2, with TRBD1 matching over 8 bases. The V and J ends lost 1 base and 4 bases, in that order; junction bases with no gene match: 8. CDR3 length: 16 amino acids. CDR1 is LGHNA, CDR2 YNFKEQ, per germline. The CDR3: CASSQVAGGAGYGYTF. The CDR3 DNA reads as TGTGCCAGCAGCCAAGTAGCAGGGGGCGCGGGCTATGGCTACACCTTC.

This clonotype was seen at least ten times. The V call is TRBV29-1, the J call TRBJ1-4, with D tentatively TRBD1 (5 bases). Germline V gene data show CDR1 as SQVTM and CDR2 as ANQGSEA. This CDR3 region has 14 residues. V dropped 0 bases and J dropped 10 bases, with 15 bases sitting between them. CDR3 sequence: CSVEDRANSGKLFF. The CDR3 region has the DNA TGCAGCGTTGAAGACAGGGCAAACAGTGGAAAACTGTTTTTT.

The sample holds many counts of this clonotype. The chain couples TRBV7-9 to TRBJ2-5; D is undetermined. The CDR3 has 12 amino acids. Trimming shortened V by 5 bases and J by 5 bases, and 9 bases separated the two germline ends. Germline CDR1 SEHNR, CDR2 FQNEAQ (reference sequence). CDR3 sequence reads: CASSVGVETQYF. The CDR3 DNA reads TGTGCCAGCAGCGTTGGAGTTGAGACCCAGTACTTC.

This clonotype has a handful of counts. The V gene is TRBV20-1, the J gene TRBJ2-2; D is unclear. Trimming shortened V by 3 bases and J by 6 bases, and 8 bases separated the two germline ends. The CDR3 is made up of 12 amino acids. Germline V gene sequence: CDR1 DFQATT, CDR2 SNEGSKA (reference sequence). The CDR3 DNA reads as TGCAGTGCTAGGAGACCGTCCGGGGAGCTGTTTTTT. Translated, it gives CSARRPSGELFF.

This clonotype was detected a few times. The chain recombines TRBV20-1 with TRBJ2-1, with D perhaps matching TRBD2 (6 bases). CDR3 size: 17 residues. Germline assignment: CDR1 DFQATT and CDR2 SNEGSKA (reference sequence). With 0 bases removed from V and 5 bases from J, the gap between germline ends came to 20 bases. The CDR3 loop is CSARDLTGGTYNNEQFF. The CDR3 coding sequence is TGCAGTGCTAGAGATTTAACAGGAGGGACTTACAACAATGAGCAGTTCTTC.

This clonotype was recorded many times. The chain recombines TRBV7-8 with TRBJ2-1, with 8 bases matching TRBD2. After removal of 0 bases from V and 7 bases from J, the junction contained 14 bases not matched to a gene. The CDR3 is made up of 18 amino acids. Germline loops: CDR1 SGHVS, CDR2 FQNEAQ. DNA of the CDR3: TGTGCCAGCAGCTTAGCCCGTCAAAGCGGGGGCCCGAGGAATGAGCAGTTCTTC. It is translated as CASSLARQSGGPRNEQFF. Drawing the rest from reference TRBV7-8 and TRBJ2-1, the complete variable domain is GAGVSQSPRYKVAKRGQDVALRCDPISGHVSLFWYQQALGQGPEFLTYFQNEAQLDKSGLPSDRFFAERPEGSVSTLKIQRTQQEDSAVYLCASSLARQSGGPRNEQFFGPGTRLTVL.